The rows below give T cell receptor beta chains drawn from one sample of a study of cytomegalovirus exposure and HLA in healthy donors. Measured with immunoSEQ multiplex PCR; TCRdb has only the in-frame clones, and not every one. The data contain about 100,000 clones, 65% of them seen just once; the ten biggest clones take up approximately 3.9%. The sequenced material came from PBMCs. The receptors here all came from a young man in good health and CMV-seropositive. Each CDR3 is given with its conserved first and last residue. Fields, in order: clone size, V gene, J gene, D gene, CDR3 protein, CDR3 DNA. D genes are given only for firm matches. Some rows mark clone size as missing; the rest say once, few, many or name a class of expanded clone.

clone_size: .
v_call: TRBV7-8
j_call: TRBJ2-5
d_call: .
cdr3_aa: CASSVSGQAFFETQYF
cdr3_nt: TGTGCCAGCTCCGTTTCTGGGCAGGCCTTCTTCGAGACCCAGTACTTC

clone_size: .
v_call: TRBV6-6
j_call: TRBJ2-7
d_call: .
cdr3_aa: CASSSLAPSSYEQYF
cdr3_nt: TGTGCCAGCAGTTCGCTAGCCCCTAGCTCCTACGAGCAGTACTTC

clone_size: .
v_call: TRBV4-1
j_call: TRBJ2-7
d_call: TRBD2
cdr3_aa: CASSPGGYEQYF
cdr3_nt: TGCGCCAGCAGCCCGGGGGGCTACGAGCAGTACTTC

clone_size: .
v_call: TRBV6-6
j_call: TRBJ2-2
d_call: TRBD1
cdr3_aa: CASTLGQGTAGELFF
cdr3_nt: TGTGCCAGCACCCTCGGACAGGGGACCGCCGGGGAGCTGTTTTTT

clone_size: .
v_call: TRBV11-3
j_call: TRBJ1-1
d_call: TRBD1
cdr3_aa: CASSLGTGLRTEAFF
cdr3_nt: TGTGCCAGCAGCTTAGGGACAGGGCTCCGGACTGAAGCTTTCTTT

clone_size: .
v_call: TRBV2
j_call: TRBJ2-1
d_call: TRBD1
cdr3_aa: CASTGQGSYNEQFF
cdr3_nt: TGTGCCAGCACAGGACAGGGGTCTTACAATGAGCAGTTCTTC

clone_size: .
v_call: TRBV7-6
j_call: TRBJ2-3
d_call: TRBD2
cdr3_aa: CASSAAGAPDTQYF
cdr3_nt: TGTGCCAGCAGCGCAGCGGGGGCCCCAGATACGCAGTATTTT

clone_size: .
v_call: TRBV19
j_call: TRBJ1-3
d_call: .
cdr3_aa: CASSIGSSGNTIYF
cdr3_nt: TGTGCCAGTAGTATTGGGAGCTCTGGAAACACCATATATTTT

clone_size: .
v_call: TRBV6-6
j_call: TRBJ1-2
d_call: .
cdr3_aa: CASSEFYGYTF
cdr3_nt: TGTGCCAGCAGTGAGTTCTATGGCTACACCTTC

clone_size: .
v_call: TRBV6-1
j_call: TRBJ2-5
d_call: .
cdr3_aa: CASRVTGTETQYF
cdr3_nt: TGTGCCAGCCGAGTGACAGGTACAGAGACCCAGTACTTC

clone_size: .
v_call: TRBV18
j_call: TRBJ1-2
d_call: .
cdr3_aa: CASSPRQTHYGYTF
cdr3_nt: TGTGCCAGCTCACCAAGACAGACCCACTATGGCTACACCTTC

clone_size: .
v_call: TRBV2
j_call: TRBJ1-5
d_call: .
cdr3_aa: CASSEGRRAINQPQHF
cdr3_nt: TGTGCCAGCAGTGAAGGGCGCAGGGCAATCAATCAGCCCCAGCATTTT

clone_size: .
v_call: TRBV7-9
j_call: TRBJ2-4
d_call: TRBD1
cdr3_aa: CASSLQGSSNIQYF
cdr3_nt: TGTGCCAGCAGCCTACAGGGGTCAAGTAACATTCAGTACTTC

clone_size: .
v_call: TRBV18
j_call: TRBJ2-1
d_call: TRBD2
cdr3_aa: CASSPSLSGKNEQFF
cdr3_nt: TGTGCCAGCTCACCTAGCCTGAGCGGGAAGAATGAGCAGTTCTTC

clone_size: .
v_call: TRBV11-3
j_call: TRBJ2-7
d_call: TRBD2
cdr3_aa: CASSFCSGARCEQYF
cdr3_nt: TGTGCCAGCAGCTTCTGTAGCGGGGCGAGATGTGAGCAGTACTTC

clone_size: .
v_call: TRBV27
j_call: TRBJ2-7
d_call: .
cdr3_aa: CASRFSGEDEQYF
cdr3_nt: TGTGCCAGCCGATTTTCCGGAGAGGACGAGCAGTACTTC

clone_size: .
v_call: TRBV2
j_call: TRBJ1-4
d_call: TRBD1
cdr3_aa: CASTPLGQGEEKLFF
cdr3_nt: TGTGCCAGCACTCCACTGGGACAGGGAGAAGAAAAACTGTTTTTT

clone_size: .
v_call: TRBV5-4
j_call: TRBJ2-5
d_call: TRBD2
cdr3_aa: CASSRASGGRETQYF
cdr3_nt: TGTGCCAGCAGCCGGGCTAGCGGGGGGCGAGAGACCCAATACTTC

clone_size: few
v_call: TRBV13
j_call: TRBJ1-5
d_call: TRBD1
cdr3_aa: CASSLGTGNQPQHF
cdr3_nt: TGTGCCAGCAGCCTGGGGACAGGCAATCAGCCCCAGCATTTT

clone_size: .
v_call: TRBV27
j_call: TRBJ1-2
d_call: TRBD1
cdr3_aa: CASSLGRGPYGYTF
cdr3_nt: TGTGCCAGCAGTTTAGGCAGGGGGCCCTATGGCTACACCTTC

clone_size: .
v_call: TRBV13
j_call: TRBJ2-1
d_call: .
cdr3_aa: CASSPSRRSGYNEQFF
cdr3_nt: TGTGCCAGCAGCCCCTCCCGCCGGAGCGGCTACAATGAGCAGTTCTTC

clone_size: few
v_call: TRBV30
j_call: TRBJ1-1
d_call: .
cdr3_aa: CAWKTGPTEAFF
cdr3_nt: TGTGCCTGGAAAACAGGTCCCACTGAAGCTTTCTTT

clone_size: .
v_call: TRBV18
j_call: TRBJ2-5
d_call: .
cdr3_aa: CASSPQSSGGGETQYF
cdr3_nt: TGTGCCAGCTCACCACAGTCCTCAGGGGGAGGAGAGACCCAGTACTTC

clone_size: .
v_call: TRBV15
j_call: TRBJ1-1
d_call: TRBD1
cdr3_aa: CATSRDRGLNTEAFF
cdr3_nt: TGTGCCACCAGCAGAGATAGGGGGCTGAACACTGAAGCTTTCTTT

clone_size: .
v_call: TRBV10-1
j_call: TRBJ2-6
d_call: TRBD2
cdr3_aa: CASILGGVGANVLTF
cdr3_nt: TGCGCCAGCATTCTCGGGGGGGTAGGGGCCAACGTCCTGACTTTC

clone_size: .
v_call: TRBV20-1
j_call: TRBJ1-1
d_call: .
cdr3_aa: CSVPRNTEAFF
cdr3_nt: TGCAGTGTCCCGCGGAACACTGAAGCTTTCTTT

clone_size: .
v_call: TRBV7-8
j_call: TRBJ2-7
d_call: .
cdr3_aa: CASSLGFRGAGEQYF
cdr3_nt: TGTGCCAGCAGCTTAGGCTTTCGGGGGGCAGGGGAGCAGTACTTC

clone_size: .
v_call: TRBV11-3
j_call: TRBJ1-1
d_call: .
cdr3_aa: CASSLGWATQMNTEAFF
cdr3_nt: TGTGCCAGCAGCTTAGGTTGGGCCACACAGATGAACACTGAAGCTTTCTTT

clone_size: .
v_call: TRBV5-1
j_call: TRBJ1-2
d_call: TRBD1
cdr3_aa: CASSPGQGFYGYTF
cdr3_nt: TGCGCCAGCAGTCCGGGACAGGGGTTCTATGGCTACACCTTC

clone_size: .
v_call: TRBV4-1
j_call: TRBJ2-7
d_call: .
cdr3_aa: CASSHQGKIYEQYF
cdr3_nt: TGCGCCAGCAGCCACCAGGGAAAAATCTACGAGCAGTACTTC

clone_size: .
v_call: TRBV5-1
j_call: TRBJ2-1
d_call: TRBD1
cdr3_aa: CASSSGGADNEQFF
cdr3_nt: TGCGCCAGCAGTTCAGGGGGCGCGGACAATGAGCAGTTCTTC

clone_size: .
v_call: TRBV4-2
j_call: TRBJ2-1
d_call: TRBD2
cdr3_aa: CASSPGLLGSYNEQFF
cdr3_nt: TGTGCCAGCAGCCCGGGACTACTTGGTTCCTACAATGAGCAGTTCTTC

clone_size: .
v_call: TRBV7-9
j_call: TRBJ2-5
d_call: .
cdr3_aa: CASILTGAETQYF
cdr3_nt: TGTGCCAGCATCCTGACAGGTGCGGAGACCCAGTACTTC

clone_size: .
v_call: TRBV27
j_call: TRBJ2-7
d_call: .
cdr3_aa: CATASGAPLHEQYF
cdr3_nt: TGTGCCACTGCCTCAGGGGCCCCTTTGCACGAGCAGTACTTC

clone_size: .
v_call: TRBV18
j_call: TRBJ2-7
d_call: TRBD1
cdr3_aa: CASSPGDRAYEQYF
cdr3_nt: TGTGCCAGCTCACCTGGGGACAGGGCTTACGAGCAGTACTTC

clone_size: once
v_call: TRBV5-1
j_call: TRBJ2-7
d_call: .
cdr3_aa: CASSLGVGLAFEQYF
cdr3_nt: TGCGCCAGCAGCCTGGGTGTGGGGCTAGCGTTCGAGCAGTACTTC

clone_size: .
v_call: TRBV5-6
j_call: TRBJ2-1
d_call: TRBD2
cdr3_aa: CASSPVGGGAAYNEQFF
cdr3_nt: TGTGCCAGCAGCCCCGTAGGCGGGGGGGCCGCCTACAATGAGCAGTTCTTC

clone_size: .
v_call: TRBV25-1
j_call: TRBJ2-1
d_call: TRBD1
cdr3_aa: CASSGGTGQSSSYNEQFF
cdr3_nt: TGTGCCAGCAGTGGCGGGACAGGGCAGTCAAGCTCCTACAATGAGCAGTTCTTC

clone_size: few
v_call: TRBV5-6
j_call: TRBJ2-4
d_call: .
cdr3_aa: CASSVSGTDGNPYF
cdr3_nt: TGTGCCAGCAGCGTATCCGGGACTGACGGGAACCCGTACTTC

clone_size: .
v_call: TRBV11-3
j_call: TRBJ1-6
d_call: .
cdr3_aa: CASSWRTANSPLHF
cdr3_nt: TGTGCCAGCAGCTGGAGGACCGCAAATTCACCCCTCCACTTT

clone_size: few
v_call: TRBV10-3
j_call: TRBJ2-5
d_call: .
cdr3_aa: CAISESGGDRETQYF
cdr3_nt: TGTGCCATCAGTGAGTCAGGAGGGGATCGGGAGACCCAGTACTTC

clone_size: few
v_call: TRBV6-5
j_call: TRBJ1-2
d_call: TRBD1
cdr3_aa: CATSVDRSNYGYTF
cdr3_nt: TGTGCCACCTCCGTGGACAGGTCTAACTATGGCTACACCTTC

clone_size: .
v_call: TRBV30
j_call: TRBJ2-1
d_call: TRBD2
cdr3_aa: CAWERGGLHEQFF
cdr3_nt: TGTGCCTGGGAGCGGGGGGGCCTCCATGAGCAGTTCTTC

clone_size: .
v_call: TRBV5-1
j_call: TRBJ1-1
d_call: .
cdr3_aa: CASSPGLNRATEAFF
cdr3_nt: TGCGCCAGCAGCCCAGGACTCAACCGGGCCACTGAAGCTTTCTTT

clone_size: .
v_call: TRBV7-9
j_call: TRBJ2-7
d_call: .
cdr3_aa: CASSSVTGRSHEQYF
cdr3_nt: TGTGCCAGCAGCTCAGTGACAGGGAGGTCCCACGAGCAGTACTTC

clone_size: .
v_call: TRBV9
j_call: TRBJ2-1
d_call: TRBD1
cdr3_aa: CASSGSDTGGEQFF
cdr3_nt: TGTGCCAGCAGCGGGAGCGATACAGGGGGTGAGCAGTTCTTC

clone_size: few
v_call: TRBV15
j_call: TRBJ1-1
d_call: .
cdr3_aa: CATSFGKTEAFF
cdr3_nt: TGTGCCACCAGCTTCGGGAAGACTGAAGCTTTCTTT

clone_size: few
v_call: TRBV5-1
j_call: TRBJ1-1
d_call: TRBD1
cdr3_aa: CASRDRDRVSPNTEAFF
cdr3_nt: TGCGCCAGCAGGGACCGGGACAGGGTGAGTCCGAACACTGAAGCTTTCTTT

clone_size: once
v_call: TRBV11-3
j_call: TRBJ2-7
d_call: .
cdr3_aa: CASSLEGQYEQYF
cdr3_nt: TGTGCCAGCAGCCTCGAGGGCCAGTACGAGCAGTACTTC